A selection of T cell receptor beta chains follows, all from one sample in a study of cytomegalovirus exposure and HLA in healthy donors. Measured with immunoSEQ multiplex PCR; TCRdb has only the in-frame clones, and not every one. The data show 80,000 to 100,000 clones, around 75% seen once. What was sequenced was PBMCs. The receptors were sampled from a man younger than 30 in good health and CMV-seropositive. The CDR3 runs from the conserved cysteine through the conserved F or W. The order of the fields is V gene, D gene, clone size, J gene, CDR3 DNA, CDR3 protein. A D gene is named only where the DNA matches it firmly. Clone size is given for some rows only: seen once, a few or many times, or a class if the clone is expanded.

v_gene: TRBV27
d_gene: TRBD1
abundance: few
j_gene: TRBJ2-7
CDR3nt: TGTGCCAGCAGTCTTCGGACAGGGACCCACGAGCAGTACTTC
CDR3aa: CASSLRTGTHEQYF

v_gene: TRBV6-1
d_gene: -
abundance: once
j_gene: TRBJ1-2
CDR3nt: TGTGCCAGCAGCGCCACAGATACTAACTATGGCTACACCTTC
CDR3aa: CASSATDTNYGYTF

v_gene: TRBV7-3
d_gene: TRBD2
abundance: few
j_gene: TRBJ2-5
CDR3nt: TGTGCCAGCAGCCTAAGCGAGCGGGGCACCCAGTACTTC
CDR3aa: CASSLSERGTQYF

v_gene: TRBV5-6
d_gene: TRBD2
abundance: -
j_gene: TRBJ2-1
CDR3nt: TGTGCCAGCAGCCGCACCTCCTCTAGCGGGGGCTACAATGAGCAGTTCTTC
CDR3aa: CASSRTSSSGGYNEQFF

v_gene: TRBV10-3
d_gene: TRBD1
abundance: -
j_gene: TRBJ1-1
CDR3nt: TGTGCCATCACAATGGGACAGGGATACACTGAAGCTTTCTTT
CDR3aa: CAITMGQGYTEAFF

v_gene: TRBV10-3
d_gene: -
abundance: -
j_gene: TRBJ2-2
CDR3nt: TGTGCCACCCGGGACTCGGGTAACACCGGGGAGCTGTTTTTT
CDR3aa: CATRDSGNTGELFF

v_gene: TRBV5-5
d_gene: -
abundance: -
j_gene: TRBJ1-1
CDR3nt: TGTGCCAGCAGCCGGAATACAGGGTCCACTGAAGCTTTCTTT
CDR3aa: CASSRNTGSTEAFF

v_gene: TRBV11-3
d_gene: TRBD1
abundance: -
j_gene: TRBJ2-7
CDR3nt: TGTGCCAGCAGCCACCGGGACAGGGGGTCCGAGCAGTACTTC
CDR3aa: CASSHRDRGSEQYF

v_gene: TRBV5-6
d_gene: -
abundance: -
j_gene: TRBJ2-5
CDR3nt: TGTGCCAGCAGCTTCCGGCGGGTCAGTGGGGTAGAGACCCAGTACTTC
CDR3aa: CASSFRRVSGVETQYF

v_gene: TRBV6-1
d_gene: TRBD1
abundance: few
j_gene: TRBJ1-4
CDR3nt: TGTGCCAGCAGTACAGGGGGGTGGGGGGAAAAACTGTTTTTT
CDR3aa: CASSTGGWGEKLFF

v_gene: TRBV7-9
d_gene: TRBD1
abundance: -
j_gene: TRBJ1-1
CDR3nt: TGTGCCAGCAATGGACAGGGGTTGGACACTGAAGCTTTCTTT
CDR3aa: CASNGQGLDTEAFF

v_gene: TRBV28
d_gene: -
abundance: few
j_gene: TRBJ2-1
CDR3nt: TGTGCCAGCAGCTTAAACTCGGTCGGGGATGAGCAGTTCTTC
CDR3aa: CASSLNSVGDEQFF

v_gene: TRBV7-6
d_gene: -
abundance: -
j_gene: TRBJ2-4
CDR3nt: TGTGCCAGCAGCCGGGGGACAGTGCTAGCCAAAAACATTCAGTACTTC
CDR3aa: CASSRGTVLAKNIQYF

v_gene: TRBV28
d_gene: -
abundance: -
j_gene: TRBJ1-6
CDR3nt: TGTGCCAGCAGACAGACCGATTCACCCCTCCACTTT
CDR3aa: CASRQTDSPLHF

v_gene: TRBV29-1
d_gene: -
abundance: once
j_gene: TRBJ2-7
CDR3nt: TGCAGCGTTGAAACAGTCCTTTCCTACGAGCAGTACTTC
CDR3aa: CSVETVLSYEQYF

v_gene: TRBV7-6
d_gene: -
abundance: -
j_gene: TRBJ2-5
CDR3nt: TGTGCCAGCAGTCCTTCACGAGGTAGCCTCCAAGAGACCCAGTACTTC
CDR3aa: CASSPSRGSLQETQYF

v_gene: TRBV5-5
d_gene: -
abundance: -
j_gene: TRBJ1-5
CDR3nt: TGTGCCAGCAGCTTGAAAGGGGGTCCTCAGCCCCAGCATTTT
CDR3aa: CASSLKGGPQPQHF

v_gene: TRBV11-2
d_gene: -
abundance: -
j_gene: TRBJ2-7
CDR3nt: TGTGCCAGCAGCTTAGTGTCAGACTACGAGCAGTACTTC
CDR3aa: CASSLVSDYEQYF

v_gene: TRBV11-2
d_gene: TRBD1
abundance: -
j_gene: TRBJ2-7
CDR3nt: TGTGCCAGCAGCTTAGCGTCGGGACAGGGTTCCCCCTACGAGCAGTACTTC
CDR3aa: CASSLASGQGSPYEQYF

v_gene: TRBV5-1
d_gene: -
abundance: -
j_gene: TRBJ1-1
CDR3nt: TGCGCCAGCAGTGTTGGCAGGAACACTGAAGCTTTCTTT
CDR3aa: CASSVGRNTEAFF

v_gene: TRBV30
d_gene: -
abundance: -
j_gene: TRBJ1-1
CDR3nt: TGTGCCTGGACAGGGATTTTGAACACTGAAGCTTTCTTT
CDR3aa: CAWTGILNTEAFF

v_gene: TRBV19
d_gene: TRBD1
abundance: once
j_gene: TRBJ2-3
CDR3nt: TGTGCCAGTAGTATCGGACAGGGGATCGCAGATACGCAGTATTTT
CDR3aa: CASSIGQGIADTQYF

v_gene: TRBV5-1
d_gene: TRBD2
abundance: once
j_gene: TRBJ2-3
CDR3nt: TGCGCCAGCAGCTTGGCGGAATGGACTAGCGGGGGGTTCACAGATACGCAGTATTTT
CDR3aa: CASSLAEWTSGGFTDTQYF

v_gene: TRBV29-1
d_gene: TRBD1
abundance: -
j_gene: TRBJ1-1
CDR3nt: TGCAGCGTAACCGGGACAGGGAACACTGAAGCTTTCTTT
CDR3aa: CSVTGTGNTEAFF

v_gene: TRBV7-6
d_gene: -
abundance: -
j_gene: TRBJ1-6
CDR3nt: TGTGCCAGCAGCACAAACAGGGACATTTTCAATTCACCCCTCCACTTT
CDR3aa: CASSTNRDIFNSPLHF

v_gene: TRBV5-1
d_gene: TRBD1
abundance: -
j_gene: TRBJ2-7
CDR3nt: TGCGCCAGCAGCCGCCCCGGGACAGGGGTGATCGAGCAGTACTTC
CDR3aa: CASSRPGTGVIEQYF

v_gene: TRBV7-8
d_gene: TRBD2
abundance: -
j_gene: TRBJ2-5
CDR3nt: TGTGCCAGCAGCCACGACCCGACCGGGGAGGGATCTCAAGAGACCCAGTACTTC
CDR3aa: CASSHDPTGEGSQETQYF

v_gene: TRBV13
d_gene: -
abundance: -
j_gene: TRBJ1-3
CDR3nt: TGTGCCAGCAGCTTAGACGGACCGGTACTGGACAGAAGCTCTGGAAACACCATATATTTT
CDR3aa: CASSLDGPVLDRSSGNTIYF

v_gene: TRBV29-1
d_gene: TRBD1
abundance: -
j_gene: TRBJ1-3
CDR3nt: TGCAGCGCAGGGGGCCATGGAAACACCATATATTTT
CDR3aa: CSAGGHGNTIYF

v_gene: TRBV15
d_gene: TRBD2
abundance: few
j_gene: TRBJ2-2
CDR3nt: TGTGCCACCAGCAGTTTTGGGAGGGGTTTGTACACCGGGGAGCTGTTTTTT
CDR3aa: CATSSFGRGLYTGELFF

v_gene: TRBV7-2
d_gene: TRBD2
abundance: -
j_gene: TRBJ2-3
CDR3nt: TGTGCCAGCAGCTTATTCGGGACTAGCATCACAGATACGCAGTATTTT
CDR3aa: CASSLFGTSITDTQYF

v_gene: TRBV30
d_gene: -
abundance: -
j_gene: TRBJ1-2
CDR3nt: TGTGCCTGGAGTGTAAGTCGGCAGACTAACTTCTATGGCTACACCTTC
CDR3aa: CAWSVSRQTNFYGYTF

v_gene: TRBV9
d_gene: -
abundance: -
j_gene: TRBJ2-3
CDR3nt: TGTGCCAGCAGCCCAACGGGTATAGATACGCAGTATTTT
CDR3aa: CASSPTGIDTQYF

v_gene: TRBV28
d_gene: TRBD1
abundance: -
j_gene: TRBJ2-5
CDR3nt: TGTGCCAGCAGTTTAAACCCAGGGGGGACCCAGTACTTC
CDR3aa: CASSLNPGGTQYF

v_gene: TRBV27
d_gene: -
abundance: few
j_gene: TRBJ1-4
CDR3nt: TGTGCCAGCAGCCTTGGCACACAGGGAAGTGATGAAAAACTGTTTTTT
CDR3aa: CASSLGTQGSDEKLFF

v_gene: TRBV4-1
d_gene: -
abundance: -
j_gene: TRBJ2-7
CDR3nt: TGCGCCAGCAGCCCAAGAGGAGGGGGGGGCGCAGAATACGAGCAGTACTTC
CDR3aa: CASSPRGGGGAEYEQYF

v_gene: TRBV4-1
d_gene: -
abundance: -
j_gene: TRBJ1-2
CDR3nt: TGCGCCAGCAGCCCTCTAGGGGTAGGGTATGGCTACACCTTC
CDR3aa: CASSPLGVGYGYTF

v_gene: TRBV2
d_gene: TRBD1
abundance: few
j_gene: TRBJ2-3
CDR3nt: TGTGCCAGCAGTGAACGACAGGGGGTTTACACAGATACGCAGTATTTT
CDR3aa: CASSERQGVYTDTQYF

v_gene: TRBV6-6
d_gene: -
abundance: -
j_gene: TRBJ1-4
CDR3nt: TGTGCCAGCAGCCAGGGTGGGGTTGCAACTAATGAAAAACTGTTTTTT
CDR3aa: CASSQGGVATNEKLFF

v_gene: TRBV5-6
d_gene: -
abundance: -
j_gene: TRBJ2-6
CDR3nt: TGTGCCAGCAGCTGGGCGGCAGGACACTCTGGGGCCAACGTCCTGACTTTC
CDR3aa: CASSWAAGHSGANVLTF

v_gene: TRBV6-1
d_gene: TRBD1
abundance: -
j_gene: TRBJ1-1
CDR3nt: TGTGCCAGCAGTGCGGGACAGGGGGCAAACGCTGAAGCTTTCTTT
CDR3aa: CASSAGQGANAEAFF

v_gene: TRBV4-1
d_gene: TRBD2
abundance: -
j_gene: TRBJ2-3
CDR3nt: TGCGCCAGCAGCCAAGTAAACCGACTAGCGGGGGGGGGCACAGATACGCAGTATTTT
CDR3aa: CASSQVNRLAGGGTDTQYF

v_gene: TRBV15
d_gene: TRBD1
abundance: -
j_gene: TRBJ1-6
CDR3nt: TGTGCCACCAGCACCGGACAGGGTTACTCACCCCTCCACTTT
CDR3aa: CATSTGQGYSPLHF

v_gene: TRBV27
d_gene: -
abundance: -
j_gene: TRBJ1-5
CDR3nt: TGTGCCAGCAATCCTTGGACGGGGGGGCCCCAGCATTTT
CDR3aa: CASNPWTGGPQHF

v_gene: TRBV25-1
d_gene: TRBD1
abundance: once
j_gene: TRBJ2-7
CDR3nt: TGTGCCAGCAGTGTGGGGCAGGGGGCGGTCGAGCAGTACTTC
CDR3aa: CASSVGQGAVEQYF

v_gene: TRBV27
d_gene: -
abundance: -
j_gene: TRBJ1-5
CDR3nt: TGTGCCAGCGCATCTCAGGGTTTCAATCAGCCCCAGCATTTT
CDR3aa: CASASQGFNQPQHF

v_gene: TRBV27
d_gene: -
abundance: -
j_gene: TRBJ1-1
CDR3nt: TGTGCCAGCAGCGAGCGGGGGTGGACTGAAGCTTTCTTT
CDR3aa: CASSERGWTEAFF

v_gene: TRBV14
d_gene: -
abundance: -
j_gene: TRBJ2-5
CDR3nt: TGTGCCAGCAGCCCCCGCGGCAGGGGAGTTGAAGAGACCCAGTACTTC
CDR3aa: CASSPRGRGVEETQYF

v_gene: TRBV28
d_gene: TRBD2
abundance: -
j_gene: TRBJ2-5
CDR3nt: TGTGCCAGCAGTTTACCCAGCGGGGGGAAAGAGACCCAGTACTTC
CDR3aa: CASSLPSGGKETQYF

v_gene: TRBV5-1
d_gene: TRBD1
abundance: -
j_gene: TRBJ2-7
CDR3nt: TGCGCCAGCAGCCCAGGGGGTTCCTACGAGCAGTACTTC
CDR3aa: CASSPGGSYEQYF

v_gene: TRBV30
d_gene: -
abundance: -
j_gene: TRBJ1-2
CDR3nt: TGTGCCTGGAGTACCGGGACACATGGCTACACCTTC
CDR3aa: CAWSTGTHGYTF

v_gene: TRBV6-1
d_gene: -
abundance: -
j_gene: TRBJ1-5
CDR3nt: TGTGCCAGCAGTGAAGGATGGGGCGGCAATCAGCCCCAGCATTTT
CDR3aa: CASSEGWGGNQPQHF

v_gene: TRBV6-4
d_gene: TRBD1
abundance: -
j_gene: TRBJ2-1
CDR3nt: TGTGCCAGCAACGATAATCGGGACAGGGGATACAATGAGCAGTTCTTC
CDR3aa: CASNDNRDRGYNEQFF

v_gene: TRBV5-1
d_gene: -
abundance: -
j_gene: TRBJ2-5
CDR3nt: TGCGCCAGCAGCCCTCGAGGTCCGACTCAAGAGACCCAGTACTTC
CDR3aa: CASSPRGPTQETQYF

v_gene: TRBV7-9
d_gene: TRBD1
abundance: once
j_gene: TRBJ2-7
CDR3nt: TGTGCCAGCAGCTTAGTGGGTACAGGGGGGAACGAGCAGTACTTC
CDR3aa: CASSLVGTGGNEQYF